These T cell receptor beta chains were read from a single sample in a study of blood T cell repertoires in COVID-19. Assay used: immunoSEQ multiplex PCR; TCRdb lists only in-frame clones, some missing. This sample yields about 290,000 clones, of which 85% are seen a single time; 4% to 5% belongs to the top ten. The sample taken for sequencing was peripheral blood. The receptors were gathered from a woman in her forties or fifties with active or convalescent COVID-19. Each CDR3 is given without its conserved first and last residue. The size of a clone is reported for some rows only, either as once, few or many, or as a class for expanded clones.

j_gene: TRBJ1-3
v_gene: TRBV6-6
abundance: .
CDR3aa: ASSRKAESSGNTIY

j_gene: TRBJ2-7
v_gene: TRBV7-9
abundance: .
CDR3aa: ASSLWPSGSSSYEQY

j_gene: TRBJ2-2
v_gene: TRBV6-5
abundance: .
CDR3aa: ASRRTTSGTGELF

j_gene: TRBJ1-2
v_gene: TRBV14
abundance: .
CDR3aa: ASSQEDRGAYGYT

j_gene: TRBJ2-1
v_gene: TRBV11-2
abundance: .
CDR3aa: ASSSLAGINEQF

j_gene: TRBJ1-3
v_gene: TRBV7-9
abundance: few
CDR3aa: ASSYPLGRQLENTIY

j_gene: TRBJ2-1
v_gene: TRBV10-3
abundance: few
CDR3aa: AISEPYNEQF

j_gene: TRBJ1-6
v_gene: TRBV11-2
abundance: few
CDR3aa: ASSILSSPLH

j_gene: TRBJ2-1
v_gene: TRBV6-5
abundance: .
CDR3aa: ASGTSGFSYNEQF

j_gene: TRBJ1-2
v_gene: TRBV28
abundance: .
CDR3aa: ASTAGAFYGYT

j_gene: TRBJ1-5
v_gene: TRBV5-1
abundance: few
CDR3aa: ASSFSGGGNQPQH

j_gene: TRBJ1-2
v_gene: TRBV7-2
abundance: few
CDR3aa: ASSARDNTFGLGGYT

j_gene: TRBJ2-6
v_gene: TRBV4-1
abundance: .
CDR3aa: ASSQALVRTGGANVLT

j_gene: TRBJ2-7
v_gene: TRBV15
abundance: .
CDR3aa: ATSRVDGNSYEQY

j_gene: TRBJ1-2
v_gene: TRBV5-4
abundance: few
CDR3aa: ASSLVAQGTYGYT

j_gene: TRBJ1-1
v_gene: TRBV19
abundance: .
CDR3aa: ASSAQTGRYTEAF

j_gene: TRBJ2-5
v_gene: TRBV24-1
abundance: .
CDR3aa: ATSDFASGRGETQY

j_gene: TRBJ1-3
v_gene: TRBV7-2
abundance: .
CDR3aa: ASRSTGNSGNTIY

j_gene: TRBJ2-7
v_gene: TRBV11-1
abundance: .
CDR3aa: ASSQDSPDYEQY

j_gene: TRBJ1-2
v_gene: TRBV19
abundance: .
CDR3aa: ASSPRTGLVYGYT

j_gene: TRBJ1-5
v_gene: TRBV30
abundance: .
CDR3aa: AWSVGPGQGERGQPQH

j_gene: TRBJ2-7
v_gene: TRBV29-1
abundance: .
CDR3aa: SVEQGTHEQY

j_gene: TRBJ2-1
v_gene: TRBV7-2
abundance: few
CDR3aa: ASSLGNSGLAGVEQF

j_gene: TRBJ1-2
v_gene: TRBV6-5
abundance: .
CDR3aa: ASSPTAALYGYT

j_gene: TRBJ1-5
v_gene: TRBV6-1
abundance: .
CDR3aa: ASSDRAKQPQH

j_gene: TRBJ2-1
v_gene: TRBV20-1
abundance: .
CDR3aa: SAGLVAGQF

j_gene: TRBJ1-6
v_gene: TRBV6-5
abundance: few
CDR3aa: ASSPDRANSPLH

j_gene: TRBJ1-4
v_gene: TRBV9
abundance: .
CDR3aa: ASSVGHGNEKLF

j_gene: TRBJ1-1
v_gene: TRBV27
abundance: .
CDR3aa: ASSFQRGEVNTEAF